This T cell receptor (beta chain) was observed in a study of cytomegalovirus exposure and HLA in healthy donors. PCR was performed using 60 Vbeta and 13 Jbeta primers. This table comes from immunoSEQ multiplex PCR, and its TCRdb copy is limited to in-frame clones, with some not included. The data contain 200,000 to 250,000 clones, around 70% of them singletons. The CDR3 length is 15 residues. Germline assignment: CDR1 LNHDA and CDR2 SQIVND (reference sequence). V lost 3 bases and J 4 bases, leaving 13 bases between the germline ends. The chain uses TRBV19 and TRBJ2-1, with a tentative D call TRBD1 (6 bases). What was sequenced was PBMCs. The clonotype comes from a man aged 35 to 55 in good health and CMV-seropositive. This chain's CDR3 is CASSILGALYNEQFF. The CDR3 DNA is TGTGCCAGTAGTATCCTGGGGGCGCTTTACAATGAGCAGTTCTTC.